This TCR beta chain was recovered during a study of T cells after posttransplantation cyclophosphamide. The study, taken as a whole, reports: TRB overlap between skin or GI tissue T cells and blood was limited. Recipient CMV seropositivity and CMV reactivation strongly tracked TRB clonality. Later post-transplant blood repertoires were often dominated by donor CD8+ memory clones.

Turning to this clone: Its matching antigen is unknown.

Data came from immunoSEQ multiplex PCR; TCRdb stores just in-frame clones and leaves some out. The sample consists of tens of thousands of clones, about 86% of them appearing once. The CDR3 has 11 amino acids. Trimming cost V 5 bases and J 7 bases, with 6 bases left between them. The germline gives CDR1 SGHNT, CDR2 YYREEE (reference sequence). The sample consisted of PBMCs. The source is a young man with a blood cancer, CMV-positive, and with a related stem cell donor. The rearrangement uses TRBV5-4 and TRBJ1-4; the D gene is possibly TRBD1 (5 bases). CDR3 loop: CASSQGEKLFF. The CDR3 DNA reads TGTGCCAGCAGTCAGGGTGAAAAACTGTTTTTT.